Listed below are T cell receptor beta chains from one sample, sequenced in a study of T cells after yellow fever vaccination. TCRdb called the 5' RACE reads again in MiXCR, with one record for every CDR3 protein. The sample carries hundreds of thousands of distinct CDR3 sequences, around 12% recorded once. The starting material was PBMCs, obtained on the day of the yellow fever booster vaccination. The receptors come from a man aged 25 to 45 who received the YFV17D yellow fever vaccine. CDR3s include the opening cysteine and the closing phenylalanine or tryptophan. A D gene is named only where the DNA matches it firmly. Size is omitted from some rows. Given values are once, few, many or a class for expanded clones.

clone size: -; J gene: TRBJ2-1; V gene: TRBV7-3; D gene: TRBD2; CDR3 protein: CASSSASSPTSHEQFF; CDR3 DNA: TGTGCCAGCAGCTCGGCTTCGAGTCCGACTAGCCATGAGCAGTTCTTC
clone size: few; J gene: TRBJ2-1; V gene: TRBV12-5; D gene: TRBD2; CDR3 protein: CASGSSGSDEQFF; CDR3 DNA: TGTGCTAGTGGTTCTAGCGGGAGTGATGAGCAGTTCTTC
clone size: few; J gene: TRBJ2-7; V gene: TRBV5-1; D gene: TRBD2; CDR3 protein: CASGFLIAGLGYEQYF; CDR3 DNA: TGCGCCAGCGGATTCCTCATAGCGGGACTTGGCTACGAGCAGTACTTC
clone size: many; J gene: TRBJ2-6; V gene: TRBV10-3; D gene: TRBD2; CDR3 protein: CAISESTHSILAGGFGANVLTF; CDR3 DNA: TGTGCCATCAGTGAGTCGACACACAGTATACTAGCGGGAGGATTTGGGGCCAACGTCCTGACTTTC
clone size: few; J gene: TRBJ2-5; V gene: TRBV5-1; D gene: TRBD2; CDR3 protein: CASSLYRASGSTTETQYF; CDR3 DNA: TGCGCCAGCAGCTTGTATCGGGCTAGCGGGAGTACGACAGAGACCCAGTACTTC
clone size: many; J gene: TRBJ2-7; V gene: TRBV7-6; D gene: -; CDR3 protein: CASSLEPHSLFEQYF; CDR3 DNA: TGTGCCAGCAGCTTAGAACCCCACAGCCTCTTCGAGCAGTACTTC
clone size: -; J gene: TRBJ2-2; V gene: TRBV11-2; D gene: -; CDR3 protein: CASGDIFTGELFF; CDR3 DNA: TGTGCCAGCGGGGACATATTCACCGGGGAGCTGTTTTTT
clone size: -; J gene: TRBJ2-5; V gene: TRBV6-5; D gene: TRBD2; CDR3 protein: CASSYPTSGGQETQYF; CDR3 DNA: TGTGCCAGCAGTTACCCGACAAGCGGGGGCCAAGAGACCCAGTACTTC
clone size: -; J gene: TRBJ2-7; V gene: TRBV28; D gene: TRBD2; CDR3 protein: CASSLNVKSSGRSYEQYF; CDR3 DNA: TGTGCCAGCAGTTTAAATGTTAAGTCTAGCGGAAGATCCTACGAGCAGTACTTC
clone size: -; J gene: TRBJ1-2; V gene: TRBV29-1; D gene: -; CDR3 protein: CSVRGGGAEGYTF; CDR3 DNA: TGCAGCGTACGGGGCGGGGGCGCAGAGGGCTACACCTTC
clone size: few; J gene: TRBJ2-5; V gene: TRBV6-5; D gene: -; CDR3 protein: CASVGLLFQETQYF; CDR3 DNA: TGTGCCTCCGTTGGCCTCCTTTTCCAAGAGACCCAGTACTTC
clone size: few; J gene: TRBJ2-3; V gene: TRBV29-1; D gene: -; CDR3 protein: CSVGKASGTDTQYF; CDR3 DNA: TGCAGCGTTGGGAAGGCTAGTGGTACAGATACGCAGTATTTT
clone size: few; J gene: TRBJ2-3; V gene: TRBV7-9; D gene: -; CDR3 protein: CASSSDILAPDTQYF; CDR3 DNA: TGTGCCAGCAGCTCCGATATCCTAGCCCCAGATACGCAGTATTTT
clone size: -; J gene: TRBJ1-2; V gene: TRBV25-1; D gene: -; CDR3 protein: CASTGRGTNNYGYTF; CDR3 DNA: TGTGCCAGCACCGGAAGGGGGACCAATAACTATGGCTACACCTTC
clone size: -; J gene: TRBJ2-7; V gene: TRBV6-2/TRBV6-3; D gene: TRBD2; CDR3 protein: CASRPGLAGVHEQYF; CDR3 DNA: TGTGCCAGCAGACCTGGACTAGCGGGAGTCCACGAGCAGTACTTC
clone size: -; J gene: TRBJ2-1; V gene: TRBV20-1; D gene: TRBD2; CDR3 protein: CSASWPGLVSNEQFF; CDR3 DNA: TGCAGTGCTAGTTGGCCGGGACTAGTGTCCAATGAGCAGTTCTTC
clone size: many; J gene: TRBJ2-7; V gene: TRBV12-3/TRBV12-4; D gene: TRBD1; CDR3 protein: CASSLGTGDGQYF; CDR3 DNA: TGTGCCAGCAGTTTAGGGACAGGGGACGGGCAGTACTTC
clone size: few; J gene: TRBJ2-1; V gene: TRBV29-1; D gene: -; CDR3 protein: CSVLQGRLEVVF; CDR3 DNA: TGCAGCGTTCTTCAGGGGCGGTTAGAGGTCGTCTTC
clone size: -; J gene: TRBJ1-4; V gene: TRBV15; D gene: -; CDR3 protein: CATSPDSMFEKLFF; CDR3 DNA: TGTGCCACCAGCCCGGACAGTATGTTTGAAAAACTGTTTTTT
clone size: -; J gene: TRBJ2-4; V gene: TRBV20-1; D gene: TRBD1; CDR3 protein: CSARGRGRNIQYF; CDR3 DNA: TGCAGTGCTAGGGGCAGGGGGAGAAACATTCAGTACTTC
clone size: -; J gene: TRBJ1-2; V gene: TRBV29-1; D gene: -; CDR3 protein: CSVEGIGYTF; CDR3 DNA: TGCAGCGTTGAAGGAATTGGCTACACCTTC
clone size: -; J gene: TRBJ1-2; V gene: TRBV7-2; D gene: -; CDR3 protein: CASRTEGGGGAGGYTF; CDR3 DNA: TGTGCCAGCAGAACAGAGGGTGGGGGGGGCGCAGGTGGCTACACCTTC
clone size: -; J gene: TRBJ1-6; V gene: TRBV7-2; D gene: -; CDR3 protein: CASSLLSVNSPLHF; CDR3 DNA: TGTGCCAGCAGCTTACTATCCGTTAATTCACCCCTCCACTTT
clone size: few; J gene: TRBJ1-1; V gene: TRBV12-3/TRBV12-4; D gene: -; CDR3 protein: CASSSRVLNAEAFF; CDR3 DNA: TGTGCCAGCAGTTCAAGGGTCCTTAACGCTGAAGCTTTCTTT
clone size: -; J gene: TRBJ2-6; V gene: TRBV21-1; D gene: -; CDR3 protein: CASSKSGVGTSGRPGANVLTF; CDR3 DNA: TGTGCCAGCAGCAAAAGCGGGGTTGGGACTAGCGGGAGGCCTGGGGCCAACGTCCTGACTTTC
clone size: few; J gene: TRBJ2-7; V gene: TRBV4-2; D gene: -; CDR3 protein: CASSQERTNEQYF; CDR3 DNA: TGTGCCAGCAGCCAAGAGAGGACTAACGAGCAGTACTTC
clone size: few; J gene: TRBJ1-2; V gene: TRBV2; D gene: -; CDR3 protein: CASRGGEDGYTF; CDR3 DNA: TGTGCCAGCAGGGGAGGAGAGGATGGCTACACCTTC
clone size: -; J gene: TRBJ2-7; V gene: TRBV12-3/TRBV12-4; D gene: -; CDR3 protein: CASATTYEQYF; CDR3 DNA: TGTGCCAGCGCTACGACCTACGAGCAGTACTTC
clone size: -; J gene: TRBJ2-7; V gene: TRBV7-9; D gene: TRBD1; CDR3 protein: CASSPTLGQGYEQYF; CDR3 DNA: TGTGCCAGCAGCCCTACCCTGGGACAGGGGTACGAGCAGTACTTC
clone size: many; J gene: TRBJ2-1; V gene: TRBV7-3; D gene: TRBD2; CDR3 protein: CASSRLAAYNEQFF; CDR3 DNA: TGTGCCAGCAGTCGACTAGCGGCCTACAATGAGCAGTTCTTC
clone size: many; J gene: TRBJ2-7; V gene: TRBV5-1; D gene: -; CDR3 protein: CASSLLLEDEQYF; CDR3 DNA: TGCGCCAGCAGCTTGCTTCTAGAGGACGAGCAGTACTTC
clone size: -; J gene: TRBJ2-1; V gene: TRBV2; D gene: TRBD2; CDR3 protein: CSSSGAVAGGPYNEQFF; CDR3 DNA: TGTTCCAGCAGTGGGGCAGTAGCGGGAGGGCCATACAATGAGCAGTTCTTC
clone size: few; J gene: TRBJ2-1; V gene: TRBV10-3; D gene: TRBD1; CDR3 protein: CAISAGTGAKHGNEQFF; CDR3 DNA: TGTGCCATCAGTGCGGGGACAGGGGCCAAGCATGGCAATGAGCAGTTCTTC
clone size: few; J gene: TRBJ2-1; V gene: TRBV7-6; D gene: -; CDR3 protein: CASSASGARSHNEQFF; CDR3 DNA: TGTGCCAGCAGCGCTTCGGGAGCGAGATCACACAATGAGCAGTTCTTC
clone size: few; J gene: TRBJ2-1; V gene: TRBV30; D gene: TRBD1; CDR3 protein: CAWSWTGGRRNEQFF; CDR3 DNA: TGTGCCTGGAGTTGGACAGGGGGAAGACGCAATGAGCAGTTCTTC
clone size: many; J gene: TRBJ2-2; V gene: TRBV12-3/TRBV12-4; D gene: -; CDR3 protein: CASSSRTYTGELFF; CDR3 DNA: TGTGCCAGCAGTTCCCGGACTTACACCGGGGAGCTGTTTTTT
clone size: few; J gene: TRBJ2-1; V gene: TRBV20-1; D gene: TRBD2; CDR3 protein: CSARDYAGTGLAYNEQFF; CDR3 DNA: TGCAGTGCTAGAGATTACGCGGGAACGGGACTAGCCTACAATGAGCAGTTCTTC
clone size: many; J gene: TRBJ2-5; V gene: TRBV29-1; D gene: TRBD2; CDR3 protein: CSVWTSGVYQETQYF; CDR3 DNA: TGCAGCGTTTGGACTAGCGGAGTGTACCAAGAGACCCAGTACTTC
clone size: few; J gene: TRBJ1-1; V gene: TRBV19; D gene: -; CDR3 protein: CASTFGGGDTEAFF; CDR3 DNA: TGTGCCAGTACCTTCGGGGGTGGGGACACTGAAGCTTTCTTT
clone size: -; J gene: TRBJ2-1; V gene: TRBV28; D gene: TRBD2; CDR3 protein: CASRKTSGSSYIEQFF; CDR3 DNA: TGTGCCAGCAGGAAGACTAGCGGGAGCTCCTACATTGAGCAGTTCTTC
clone size: -; J gene: TRBJ2-2; V gene: TRBV7-2; D gene: TRBD2; CDR3 protein: CASSRGGKGQELFF; CDR3 DNA: TGTGCCAGCAGCCGGGGGGGGAAAGGACAAGAGCTGTTTTTT
clone size: -; J gene: TRBJ1-2; V gene: TRBV18; D gene: -; CDR3 protein: CASSPSGRSAGYTF; CDR3 DNA: TGTGCCAGCTCACCCTCCGGACGATCCGCTGGCTACACCTTC
clone size: -; J gene: TRBJ1-1; V gene: TRBV20-1; D gene: -; CDR3 protein: CSASKGGPNTEAFF; CDR3 DNA: TGCAGTGCTAGCAAGGGGGGCCCGAACACTGAAGCTTTCTTT
clone size: few; J gene: TRBJ2-6; V gene: TRBV7-8; D gene: -; CDR3 protein: CASSFSLSKSSGANVLTF; CDR3 DNA: TGTGCCAGCAGCTTTTCCCTCTCTAAAAGCTCTGGGGCCAACGTCCTGACTTTC
clone size: few; J gene: TRBJ2-1; V gene: TRBV7-2; D gene: -; CDR3 protein: CASSLSTRASSSYNEQFF; CDR3 DNA: TGTGCCAGCAGCTTATCGACTCGCGCGTCTAGCTCCTACAATGAGCAGTTCTTC
clone size: -; J gene: TRBJ2-2; V gene: TRBV30; D gene: -; CDR3 protein: CAWRTTGELFF; CDR3 DNA: TGTGCCTGGAGAACTACCGGGGAGCTGTTTTTT
clone size: few; J gene: TRBJ2-7; V gene: TRBV3-1; D gene: TRBD2; CDR3 protein: CASSQASGRPYEQYF; CDR3 DNA: TGTGCCAGCAGCCAAGCTAGCGGGAGGCCCTACGAGCAGTACTTC
clone size: few; J gene: TRBJ2-7; V gene: TRBV4-3; D gene: TRBD1; CDR3 protein: CASSQAPGGEQYF; CDR3 DNA: TGCGCCAGCAGCCAAGCCCCAGGGGGCGAGCAGTACTTC
clone size: few; J gene: TRBJ2-5; V gene: TRBV27; D gene: -; CDR3 protein: CASSSTSTGRQETQYF; CDR3 DNA: TGTGCCAGCAGTTCAACTTCGACAGGGAGGCAAGAGACCCAGTACTTC
clone size: few; J gene: TRBJ1-2; V gene: TRBV20-1; D gene: -; CDR3 protein: CSARDPTIPGYTF; CDR3 DNA: TGCAGTGCTAGAGATCCTACCATTCCTGGCTACACCTTC
clone size: many; J gene: TRBJ2-1; V gene: TRBV7-2; D gene: TRBD2; CDR3 protein: CASRQTSGSSYNEQFF; CDR3 DNA: TGTGCCAGCAGGCAAACTAGCGGGAGCTCCTACAATGAGCAGTTCTTC